Following are 18 T cell receptor beta chains from one sample sequenced in a study of OX40 agonist ivuxolimab in advanced cancers. Method: immunoSEQ multiplex PCR; TCRdb's copy keeps in-frame clones and lacks some. The data contain 45,000 to 65,000 clones, roughly 90% of them seen just once; the ten biggest clones take up 6.9%. The sample here was CD4+ or CD8+ T cells sorted from blood, taken in a trial of the OX40 agonist ivuxolimab. These receptors were taken from an adult with an advanced solid tumor such as melanoma, head and neck, liver or kidney cancer.

The sample holds one count of this clone. The J gene is TRBJ2-7, the V gene TRBV19, with a possible D match to TRBD1 (5 bases). Germline CDR1 LNHDA, CDR2 SQIVND (reference sequence). The CDR3 loop spans 15 amino acids. V lost 7 bases and J lost 4, with 20 bases in between. DNA for the CDR3: TGTGCCAGTAAGTCGTCGCAGGGTAACCGATACGAGCAGTACTTC. This translates into CASKSSQGNRYEQYF. Using reference TRBV19 and TRBJ2-7 for the parts outside the CDR3, the full variable domain is DGGITQSPKYLFRKEGQNVTLSCEQNLNHDAMYWYRQDPGQGLRLIYYSQIVNDFQKGDIAEGYSVSREKKESFPLTVTSAQKNPTAFYLCASKSSQGNRYEQYFGPGTRLTVT.

V usage is TRBV19 and J usage is TRBJ2-3, with D perhaps matching TRBD1 or TRBD2 (5 bases each). CDR1 and CDR2 from the germline V gene are LNHDA and SQIVND (reference sequence). The CDR3 has 15 residues. Between the trimmed V and J ends, which lost 6 bases and 1 base, there was a span of 14 bases. CDR3 nucleotide sequence: TGTGCCAGTAGGCCGGGACCAAGGGGCACAGATACGCAGTATTTT. This encodes CASRPGPRGTDTQYF.

The V call is TRBV11-2, the J call TRBJ2-2; maybe TRBD2 (5 bases). Germline CDR1 reads SGHAT; CDR2 reads FQNNGV. V dropped 1 base and J dropped 7 bases, with 10 bases sitting between them. This CDR3 is built from 14 residues. In DNA, the CDR3 is TGTGCCAGCAGCTTAGGGCTAGCCGGCGGGGAGCTGTTTTTT. Protein: CASSLGLAGGELFF.

This clone was recorded a few times. The chain uses TRBV19 and TRBJ1-2, with D perhaps matching TRBD1 (6 bases). From germline, CDR1 is LNHDA and CDR2 SQIVND (reference sequence). The CDR3 extends over 15 amino acids. Trimming left V 4 bases short and J 4 bases short, with 16 bases between. The CDR3 DNA reads TGTGCCAGTAGTACTGATAAACAGGGCTCCTATGGCTACACCTTC. Its protein is CASSTDKQGSYGYTF.

The V call is TRBV5-5, the J call TRBJ2-7, with 8 nucleotides matching TRBD2. Unmatched junction bases numbered 2, after V lost 0 bases and J lost 3 bases. This CDR3 has 14 amino acids. Germline V gene lookup returns CDR1 SGHKS and CDR2 YYEKEE (reference sequence). Here the CDR3 DNA reads TGTGCCAGCAGCTTGGGACTAGCGAGCTACGAGCAGTACTTC. Translation gives CASSLGLASYEQYF.

This sequence joins TRBV7-9 and TRBJ2-7; 7 bases align to TRBD2. CDR3 size: 11 residues. CDR1 and CDR2 (germline): SEHNR, FQNEAQ (reference sequence). DNA of the CDR3: TGTGGGGGAGGGACCAGGTGGGAGCAGTACTTC. Encoded protein: CGGGTRWEQYF.

The J gene is TRBJ2-2, the V gene TRBV9; 7 positions agree with TRBD2. V shed 2 bases, J shed 1 base, and the junction held 2 bases outside the gene matches. This CDR3 region has 15 residues. From germline, CDR1 is SGDLS and CDR2 YYNGEE. CDR3 loop: CASSVTSVNTGELFF. DNA of the CDR3: TGTGCCAGCAGCGTTACTAGCGTGAACACCGGGGAGCTGTTTTTT.

The rearrangement uses TRBV6-6 and TRBJ1-3; no clear D gene. CDR3 length: 15 residues. Germline CDR1 and CDR2: MNHNY and SVGAGI (reference sequence). Trimming took 5 bases from V and 3 from J, leaving 14 bases between them. CDR3 in DNA: TGTGCCAGCAGTGAGTACAGTAAGATTGGAAACACCATATATTTT. Translation: CASSEYSKIGNTIYF.

The chain joins TRBV28 to TRBJ1-2; D gene unclear. The V and J ends lost 7 bases and 5 bases respectively, with 8 bases between them. In germline, CDR1 is MDHEN, CDR2 SYDVKM. The CDR3 totals 11 residues. The CDR3 DNA is TGTGCCAGCACCTCTTTATATGGCTACACCTTC. This encodes CASTSLYGYTF.

The J gene is TRBJ2-1, the V gene TRBV6-1; a weak D match, TRBD2 (7 bases). The germline V gene has CDR1 MNHNS and CDR2 SASEGT. Trimming stripped 1 base from V and 6 bases from J, with 13 bases between. The CDR3 runs 15 residues. The CDR3: CASSEDWGGGNEQFF. The CDR3 DNA is TGTGCCAGCAGTGAAGACTGGGGAGGGGGCAATGAGCAGTTCTTC.

The rearrangement links TRBV19 to TRBJ1-5; no firm D call. CDR1 and CDR2 from the germline V gene are LNHDA and SQIVND (reference sequence). The length of the CDR3 is 14 residues. V dropped 3 bases and J dropped 8 bases, with 14 bases sitting between them. The CDR3 loop reads CASSIGRYSKPQHF. Written as DNA, the CDR3 is TGTGCCAGTAGTATTGGCCGTTATAGTAAGCCCCAGCATTTT.

The chain has TRBV6-5 and TRBJ2-7, with 13 bases aligning to TRBD2. This CDR3 contains 15 residues. V dropped 6 bases and J dropped 7; count of bases not matched to a gene: 9. Germline CDR1 and CDR2: MNHEY and SVGAGI. The CDR3 region is CASSHGLAGVSEQYF. For the CDR3, the DNA is TGTGCCAGCAGCCATGGACTAGCGGGAGTTAGTGAGCAGTACTTC.

This chain links TRBV7-2 with TRBJ2-5, with D perhaps assigned TRBD1 or TRBD2 (6 bases each). This CDR3 is built from 16 residues. CDR1 is SGHTA, CDR2 FQGNSA, per germline. V was clipped by 2 bases and J by 6 bases, with 19 bases between them. CDR3 nucleotide sequence: TGTGCCAGCAGCTTAATTGGTACGGGGGCCCTGCAGACCCAGTACTTC. The encoded protein is CASSLIGTGALQTQYF. Complete variable domain (other parts from reference TRBV7-2 and TRBJ2-5): GAGVSQSPSNKVTEKGKDVELRCDPISGHTALYWYRQSLGQGLEFLIYFQGNSAPDKSGLPSDRFSAERTGGSVSTLTIQRTQQEDSAVYLCASSLIGTGALQTQYFGPGTRLLVL.

The rearrangement links TRBV18 to TRBJ1-1; D perhaps matches TRBD1 (6 bases). The V end was cut by 5 bases, the J end by 0 bases, with 10 bases between. Germline values: CDR1 KGHSH, CDR2 LQKENI. The length of the CDR3 is 14 residues. The CDR3 protein is CASSAGVVNTEAFF. The CDR3 DNA sequence: TGTGCCAGCTCAGCAGGGGTAGTGAACACTGAAGCTTTCTTT.

The chain joins TRBV7-6 to TRBJ2-3; 7 nucleotides align to TRBD2. J gave up 8 bases and V 4 bases, and 12 bases lay outside the gene matches. The CDR3 consists of 15 residues. Germline V gives CDR1 SGHVS, CDR2 FNYEAQ. The CDR3 region is CASSSMEATGGTQYF. The CDR3 DNA follows: TGTGCCAGCAGCTCCATGGAGGCGACGGGGGGTACGCAGTATTTT.

The chain combines TRBV21-1 with TRBJ2-7; the D call in the table, TRBD2, was not verified against the DNA. TRBV21-1 is flagged as a pseudogene. The CDR3 length is 16 residues. CDR3 region: CASSKAKGLVAYEQYF. The CDR3 DNA is TGTGCCAGCAGCAAAGCTAAAGGACTAGTCGCCTACGAGCAGTACTTC.

V and J are TRBV6-5 and TRBJ1-1; D is uncertain. The V end lost 6 bases, the J end lost 5 bases, and 13 bases lay between the germline ends. There are 13 residues in the CDR3. Per germline, CDR1 MNHEY and CDR2 SVGAGI. The CDR3 DNA reads TGTGCCAGCAGACCTGGAGGGAGGACTGAAGCTTTCTTT. It translates to CASRPGGRTEAFF.

The chain combines TRBV11-2 with TRBJ2-5; the D gene is possibly TRBD2 (6 bases). Germline V CDR1 and CDR2: SGHAT, FQNNGV. Trimming shortened V by 5 bases and J by 2 bases, and 9 bases separated the two germline ends. This CDR3 has 13 amino acids. The CDR3 is CASSPGGQETQYF. In DNA, the CDR3 is TGTGCCAGCAGCCCAGGAGGGCAAGAGACCCAGTACTTC.